This TCR beta chain was identified in a study of blood T cell repertoires in COVID-19. Study-level information: Samples taken during acute and convalescent COVID-19 were collected in the United States, Italy and Spain. PBMCs, B-cell-depleted T cells, or T cells were the source of the cDNA or gDNA that made up the material.

The authors' processing: Estimation of nucleated cell counts relied on the amplification of reference gene primers. Produced via immunoSEQ multiplex PCR; TCRdb's table is partial and in-frame only. V and J calls plus clone size are reproduced from that table; the DNA served to infer D and trimming. This table holds around 16,000 clones, about four fifths found once. The CDR3 spans 16 residues. The V and J ends lost 0 bases and 5 bases, in that order; junction bases with no gene match: 7. Germline lookup yields CDR1 SGHNT and CDR2 YENEEA. Sequencing input: peripheral blood. J is TRBJ2-3 and V is TRBV11-3; 8 bases are shared with TRBD2. This clonotype was obtained from a human donor in a cohort sampled during active COVID-19. The CDR3 sequence: CASSLDVAGTGDTQYF. CDR3 nucleotide sequence: TGTGCCAGCAGCTTAGATGTAGCGGGGACGGGAGATACGCAGTATTTT.